The 27 T cell receptor beta chains reported below all come from one sample, sequenced in a study of graft-versus-host responses after intestinal transplantation. Data came from immunoSEQ multiplex PCR; TCRdb stores just in-frame clones and leaves some out. The table shows about 130,000 clones, with 80% to 95% occurring only once. No antigen has been identified for these receptors. The sample here was unstimulated CD4+ T cells sorted from spleen or lymph node cells, taken before intestinal transplant. The receptors shown here come from a human donor who received an intestinal transplant.

V is TRBV19 and J is TRBJ1-1; tentatively, D is TRBD1 (5 bases). Germline loops: CDR1 LNHDA, CDR2 SQIVND (reference sequence). This CDR3 spans 13 amino acids. V was clipped by 6 bases and J by 2 bases, with 10 bases between them. Written as DNA, the CDR3 is TGTGCCAGTAGCCGACAGAGTAACACTGAAGCTTTCTTT. It is translated as CASSRQSNTEAFF.

V and J are TRBV30 and TRBJ2-7; D gene uncertain. The V and J ends lost 2 bases and 5 bases respectively, with 10 bases between them. Germline assignment: CDR1 GTSNPN and CDR2 SVGIG (reference sequence). The CDR3 runs 12 residues. The CDR3 protein is CAWSPLGHEQYF. CDR3 in DNA: TGTGCCTGGAGTCCCCTCGGGCACGAGCAGTACTTC. Complete variable domain (other parts from reference TRBV30 and TRBJ2-7): SQTIHQWPATLVQPVGSPLSLECTVEGTSNPNLYWYRQAAGRGLQLLFYSVGIGQISSEVPQNLSASRPQDRQFILSSKKLLLSDSGFYLCAWSPLGHEQYFGPGTRLTVT.

A few counts support this clone. The limits of the CDR3 on the DNA are not certain, so only TCRdb's listed CDR3 is given. V gene TRBV21-1 combines with J gene TRBJ1-3; the D call of TRBD1 is as the table states it, not checked on the DNA. TRBV21-1 is flagged as a pseudogene. With termini counted, the CDR3 has 19 amino acids. CDR3 protein: CASSKARGGQVGSGNTIYF.

The chain joins TRBV7-2 to TRBJ2-3; TRBD2 matches 8 bases. The CDR3 spans 19 residues. Per germline, CDR1 SGHTA and CDR2 FQGNSA. Unmatched junction bases numbered 14, after V lost 0 bases and J lost 3 bases. For the CDR3, the DNA is TGTGCCAGCAGCTTAGCCACAGGGCAGCTAGCGGGTAGAACAGATACGCAGTATTTT. It is translated as CASSLATGQLAGRTDTQYF.

Concerning this clone: The same CDR3 is also encoded by other DNA sequences in this sample. CDR3 region: CASSYSGGGNQPQHF. The CDR3 nucleotides are TGTGCCAGCAGTTACTCCGGCGGGGGGAATCAGCCCCAGCATTTT. The chain couples TRBV6-5 to TRBJ1-5, with TRBD1 as a possible D gene (5 bases). Between the trimmed V and J ends, which lost 0 bases and 4 bases, there was a span of 10 bases. The CDR3 length is 15 residues. Germline CDR1 reads MNHEY; CDR2 reads SVGAGI.

The CDR3 nucleotides are TGTGCCAGCAGCGTCGGACTAGCGGTCAATGAGCAGTTCTTC. Translation gives CASSVGLAVNEQFF. The chain carries TRBV9 and TRBJ2-1; 10 bases fit TRBD2. The germline V gene encodes CDR1 SGDLS and CDR2 YYNGEE. V lost 2 bases and J lost 6; bases outside the gene matches: 2. The CDR3 runs 14 residues.

This chain connects TRBV28 to TRBJ1-2; perhaps TRBD1 as D (5 bases). This CDR3 region has 13 residues. Germline CDR1 reads MDHEN; CDR2 reads SYDVKM. V was trimmed by 6 bases and J by 5 bases, leaving 13 bases between them. The CDR3 region is CASSQTEPYGYTF. The CDR3 region has the DNA TGTGCCAGCAGCCAGACAGAACCATATGGCTACACCTTC.

This rearrangement joins TRBV11-2 to TRBJ2-7; D is perhaps TRBD2 (6 bases). Deletions cut 1 base from V and 3 bases from J, with 10 bases between. CDR3 length equals 14 residues. From germline, CDR1 is SGHAT and CDR2 FQNNGV. The CDR3 loop reads CASSLGLAIYEQYF. Written as DNA, the CDR3 is TGTGCCAGCAGCTTAGGCCTAGCGATCTACGAGCAGTACTTC.

The V and J genes are TRBV25-1 and TRBJ1-4; 7 positions match TRBD1. The CDR3 has 16 amino acids. V gave up 7 bases and J gave up 5 bases; unmatched junction bases: 13. Germline V gene data show CDR1 as MGHDK and CDR2 as SYGVNS. CDR3 sequence reads: CASKGASGTPNEKLFF. In DNA form, the CDR3 reads TGTGCCAGCAAGGGGGCCTCGGGGACACCGAATGAAAAACTGTTTTTT.

This clone was picked up one time. The chain links TRBV5-1 to TRBJ2-2, with TRBD2 matching 13 bases. In germline, CDR1 is SGHRS, CDR2 YFSETQ. Trimming removed 1 base from V and 3 bases from J; junction bases left unmatched: 0. This CDR3 contains 16 residues. For the CDR3, the DNA is TGCGCCAGCAGCTTGACTAGCGGGAGGGACACCGGGGAGCTGTTTTTT. Protein sequence: CASSLTSGRDTGELFF.

This clone was detected a few times. The J gene is TRBJ2-7, the V gene TRBV5-5; 10 bases agree with TRBD1. The germline V gene encodes CDR1 SGHKS and CDR2 YYEKEE (reference sequence). CDR3 length equals 16 residues. J lost 2 bases, V lost 2 bases, and 7 bases had no gene match. CDR3: CASSFVVGQGAYEQYF. Written as DNA, the CDR3 is TGTGCCAGCAGCTTTGTAGTCGGACAGGGGGCCTACGAGCAGTACTTC.

CDR3 residues: CASGLALSTALRPDTQYF. CDR3 nucleotides: TGTGCTAGTGGTTTGGCCCTGAGCACGGCACTTCGGCCAGATACGCAGTATTTT. This rearrangement joins TRBV12-5 to TRBJ2-3, with unresolved D. CDR1 is LGHNT and CDR2 is FRNRAP in the germline V gene. This CDR3 has 18 residues. V lost 1 base to trimming and J lost 4 bases, with 21 bases between them.

This chain joins TRBV5-1 and TRBJ2-7, with D possibly being TRBD2 (6 bases). CDR1 and CDR2 (germline): SGHRS, YFSETQ. V was clipped by 1 base and J by 2 bases, with 13 bases between them. The length of the CDR3 is 15 residues. DNA for the CDR3: TGCGCCAGCAGCTTGAGTAGCGGTGGAACCTACGAGCAGTACTTC. The encoded protein is CASSLSSGGTYEQYF.

The chain combines TRBV7-2 with TRBJ2-1; D call uncertain. V lost 8 bases to trimming and J lost 1 base, with 6 bases between them. Germline assignment: CDR1 SGHTA and CDR2 FQGNSA. This CDR3 comprises 12 residues. The CDR3 loop is CASSRSYNEQFF. In DNA form, the CDR3 reads TGTGCCAGCTCGCGTTCCTACAATGAGCAGTTCTTC.

The chain combines TRBV5-1 with TRBJ2-5, with D uncertain. V was clipped by 6 bases and J by 2 bases, with 8 bases between them. Germline V gene data show CDR1 as SGHRS and CDR2 as YFSETQ. This CDR3 comprises 12 residues. DNA of the CDR3: TGCGCCAGCAAGGATCCTCAAGAGACCCAGTACTTC. Its translation is CASKDPQETQYF.

The chain has TRBV5-8 and TRBJ2-3; no definite D call. V lost 4 bases to trimming and J lost 0 bases, with 18 bases between them. Per germline, CDR1 SGHTS and CDR2 YDEGEE. The CDR3 contains 17 residues. The CDR3 DNA is TGTGCCAGCAGCCCCCGATGGGGTGCGACTAGCACAGATACGCAGTATTTT. This codes for CASSPRWGATSTDTQYF.

This clone was observed a few times. The rearrangement links TRBV5-6 to TRBJ1-6; no definite D call. There are 13 residues in the CDR3. The V end lost 0 bases, the J end lost 9 bases, and 7 bases lay between the germline ends. The V gene's germline CDR1 is SGHDT and CDR2 YYEEEE. The CDR3 loop is CASSLDRTSPLHF. The CDR3 bases are TGTGCCAGCAGCTTGGACAGAACTTCACCCCTCCACTTT.

The rearrangement links TRBV6-6 to TRBJ2-7, with D possibly matching TRBD1 (6 bases). The germline gives CDR1 MNHNY, CDR2 SVGAGI (reference sequence). The V end was cut by 4 bases, the J end by 5 bases, with 18 bases between. The length of the CDR3 is 15 residues. The CDR3 bases are TGTGCCAGCAGTTCAGACGCGCCCAGGGGCAACGAGCAGTACTTC. It yields the protein CASSSDAPRGNEQYF.

The chain combines TRBV28 with TRBJ1-6; a weak D match, TRBD1 (5 bases). This CDR3 has 13 amino acids. CDR1 is MDHEN, CDR2 SYDVKM, per germline. Deletions cut 5 bases from V and 13 bases from J, with 15 bases between. The CDR3 nucleotides read TGTGCCAGCAGTCCCGACAGATTTGGCCCCCTCCACTTT. Translation gives CASSPDRFGPLHF.

The chain links TRBV11-2 to TRBJ1-1; 10 positions match TRBD1. Germline V gene data show CDR1 as SGHAT and CDR2 as FQNNGV. This CDR3 comprises 15 residues. Trimming removed 3 bases from V and 5 bases from J; junction bases left unmatched: 6. DNA for the CDR3: TGTGCCAGCAGCTTTGGGGACAGGGGAAGGACTGAAGCTTTCTTT. Its translation is CASSFGDRGRTEAFF.

As DNA, the CDR3 is TGCGCCAGCAGCTCGGCACAGGGATTGGGACAGACCCAGTACTTC. Protein sequence: CASSSAQGLGQTQYF. V usage is TRBV5-1 and J usage is TRBJ2-5; D perhaps matches TRBD1 (6 bases). V lost 3 bases to trimming and J lost 6 bases, with 18 bases between them. The CDR3 is made up of 15 amino acids. Germline CDR1 is SGHRS and CDR2 is YFSETQ.

The chain is built from TRBV10-3 and TRBJ2-6, with no clear D. The length of the CDR3 is 15 residues. Per the germline V gene, CDR1 is ENHRY and CDR2 is SYGVKD. V was trimmed by 5 bases and J by 6 bases, leaving 14 bases between them. The CDR3 DNA is TGTGCCATCAGTTCCCGGAGAGAGGTGGCCAACGTCCTGACTTTC. This sequence encodes CAISSRREVANVLTF.

The rearrangement uses TRBV7-2 and TRBJ2-7, with D unresolved. The CDR3 consists of 12 residues. Trimming stripped 5 bases from V and 7 bases from J, with 12 bases between. CDR1 is SGHTA and CDR2 is FQGNSA in the germline V gene. The CDR3 spells CASSASSGEQYF. The CDR3 DNA follows: TGTGCCAGCAGCGCATCTAGTGGTGAGCAGTACTTC. Full variable domain (outside the CDR3, taken from reference TRBV7-2 and TRBJ2-7): GAGVSQSPSNKVTEKGKDVELRCDPISGHTALYWYRQSLGQGLEFLIYFQGNSAPDKSGLPSDRFSAERTGGSVSTLTIQRTQQEDSAVYLCASSASSGEQYFGPGTRLTVT.

CDR3 in amino acids: CASSLSGTGLSGANVLTF. In nucleotides, the CDR3 is TGTGCCAGCAGCTTATCCGGGACGGGACTCTCTGGGGCCAACGTCCTGACTTTC. V gene TRBV9 combines with J gene TRBJ2-6; D is perhaps TRBD2 (6 bases). CDR1 is SGDLS and CDR2 is YYNGEE in the germline V gene. V was pared by 4 bases and J by 0 bases, with 17 bases between. The CDR3 length is 18 residues. The entire variable domain, with the rest obtained from reference TRBV9 and TRBJ2-6, is as follows: DSGVTQTPKHLITATGQRVTLRCSPRSGDLSVYWYQQSLDQGLQFLIQYYNGEERAKGNILERFSAQQFPDLHSELNLSSLELGDSALYFCASSLSGTGLSGANVLTFGAGSRLTVL.

This chain connects TRBV9 to TRBJ2-3; tentatively, D is TRBD1 (5 bases). CDR3 length: 13 amino acids. Per germline, CDR1 SGDLS and CDR2 YYNGEE. Trimming removed 3 bases from V and 4 bases from J, with 9 bases in between. CDR3 DNA: TGTGCCAGCAGCGCCGAACAGGCAGATACGCAGTATTTT. Translating gives CASSAEQADTQYF.

The rearrangement links TRBV6-1 to TRBJ1-3, with unresolved D. With 4 bases removed from V and 8 bases from J, the gap between germline ends came to 12 bases. Per germline, CDR1 MNHNS and CDR2 SASEGT. The CDR3 spans 13 residues. CDR3 protein: CASSGREGDTIYF. The CDR3 DNA reads as TGTGCCAGCAGTGGCAGAGAGGGTGACACCATATATTTT.

This chain links TRBV7-9 with TRBJ2-1; the D is unclear. CDR1 is SEHNR, CDR2 FQNEAQ, per germline (reference sequence). V shed 1 base and J shed 0 bases, with 10 bases lying between them. CDR3 length: 16 residues. CDR3 in DNA: TGTGCCAGCAGCTTAGTAGCCAAGTTCTCCTACAATGAGCAGTTCTTC. Protein: CASSLVAKFSYNEQFF.